The entry below describes one T cell receptor (beta chain). The antigen is unknown. This specimen comes from a study of OX40 agonist ivuxolimab in advanced cancers. Study summary: As their treatment, patients were administered ivuxolimab, an agonistic anti-OX40 (CD134) antibody.

Libraries were prepared by immunoSEQ multiplex PCR; TCRdb keeps only in-frame clonotypes and omits some of them. Among around 37,000 clones listed, more than 80% were seen once. Study-wide findings and caveats: At 0.1 to 3.0 mg/kg and by week 6, clonal expansion occurred in CD4+ and CD8+ blood T cells.

The V end lost 3 bases, the J end lost 8 bases, and 14 bases lay between the germline ends. Germline V gives CDR1 SGDLS, CDR2 YYNGEE. CDR3 length: 13 amino acids. The V gene is TRBV9, the J gene TRBJ1-2; perhaps TRBD1 as D (6 bases). The sequence was collected from an adult with an advanced solid tumor such as melanoma, head and neck, liver or kidney cancer. Here the sequenced sample was CD4+ or CD8+ T cells sorted from blood, taken in a trial of the OX40 agonist ivuxolimab. The CDR3, as DNA: TGTGCCAGCAGCGCGGAACTCAGGGGCGGCTACACCTTC. Residues: CASSAELRGGYTF.